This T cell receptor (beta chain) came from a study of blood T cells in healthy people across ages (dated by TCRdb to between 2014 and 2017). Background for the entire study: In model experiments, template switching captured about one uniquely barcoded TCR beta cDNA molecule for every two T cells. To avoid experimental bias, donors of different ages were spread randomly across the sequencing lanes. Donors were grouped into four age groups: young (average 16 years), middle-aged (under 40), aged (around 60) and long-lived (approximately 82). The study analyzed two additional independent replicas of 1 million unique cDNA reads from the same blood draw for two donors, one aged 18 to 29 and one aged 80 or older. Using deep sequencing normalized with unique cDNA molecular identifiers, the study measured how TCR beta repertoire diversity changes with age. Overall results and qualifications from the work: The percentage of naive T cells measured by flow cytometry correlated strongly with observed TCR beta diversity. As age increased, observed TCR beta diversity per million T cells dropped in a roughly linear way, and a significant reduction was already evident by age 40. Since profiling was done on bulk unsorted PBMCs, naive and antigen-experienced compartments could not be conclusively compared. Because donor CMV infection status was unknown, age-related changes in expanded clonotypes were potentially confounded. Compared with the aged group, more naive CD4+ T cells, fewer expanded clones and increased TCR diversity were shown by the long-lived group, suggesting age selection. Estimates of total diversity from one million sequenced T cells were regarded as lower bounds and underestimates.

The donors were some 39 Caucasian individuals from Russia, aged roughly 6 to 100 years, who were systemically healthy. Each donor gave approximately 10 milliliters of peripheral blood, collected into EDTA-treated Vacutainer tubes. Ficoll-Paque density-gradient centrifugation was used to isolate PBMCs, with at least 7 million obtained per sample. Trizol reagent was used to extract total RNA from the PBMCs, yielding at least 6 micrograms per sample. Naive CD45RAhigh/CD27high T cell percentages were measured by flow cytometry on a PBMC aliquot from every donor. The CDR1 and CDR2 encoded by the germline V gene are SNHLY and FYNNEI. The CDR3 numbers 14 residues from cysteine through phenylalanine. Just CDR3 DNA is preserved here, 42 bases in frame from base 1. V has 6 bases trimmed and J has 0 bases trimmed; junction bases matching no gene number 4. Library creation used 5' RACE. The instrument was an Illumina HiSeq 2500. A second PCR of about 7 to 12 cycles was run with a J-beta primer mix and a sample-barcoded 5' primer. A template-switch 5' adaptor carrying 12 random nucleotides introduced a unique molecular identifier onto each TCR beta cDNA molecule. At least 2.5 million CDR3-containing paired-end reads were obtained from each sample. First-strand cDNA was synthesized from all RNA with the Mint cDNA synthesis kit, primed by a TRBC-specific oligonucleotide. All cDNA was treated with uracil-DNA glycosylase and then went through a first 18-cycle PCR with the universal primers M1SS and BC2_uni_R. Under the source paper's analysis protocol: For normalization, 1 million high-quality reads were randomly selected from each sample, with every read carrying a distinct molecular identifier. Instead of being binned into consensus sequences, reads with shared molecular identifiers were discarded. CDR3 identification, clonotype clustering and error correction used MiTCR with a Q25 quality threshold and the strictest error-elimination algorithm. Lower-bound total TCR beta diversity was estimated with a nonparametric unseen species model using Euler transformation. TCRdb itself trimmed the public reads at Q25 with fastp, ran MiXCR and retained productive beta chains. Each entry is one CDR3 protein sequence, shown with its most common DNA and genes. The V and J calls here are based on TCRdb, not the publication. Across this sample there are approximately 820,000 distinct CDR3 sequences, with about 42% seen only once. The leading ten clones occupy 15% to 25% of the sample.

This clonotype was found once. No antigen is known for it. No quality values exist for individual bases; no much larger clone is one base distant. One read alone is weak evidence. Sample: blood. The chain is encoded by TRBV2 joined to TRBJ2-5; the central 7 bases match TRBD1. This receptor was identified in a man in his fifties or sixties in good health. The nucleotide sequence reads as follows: TGTGCCAGCAGAGAGACAGGGAACCAAGAGACCCAGTACTTC. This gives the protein CASRETGNQETQYF.